One and the same sample provided the 23 T cell receptor beta chains below, sequenced in a study of T cells after yellow fever vaccination. MiXCR, applied by TCRdb to the 5' RACE reads, yields one record per CDR3 protein. The sample consists of around 590,000 distinct CDR3 sequences, about 12% of them appearing once. Sequences were derived from PBMCs, sampled on the day of the yellow fever booster vaccination. The receptors were sampled from a man aged 25-40 years who received the YFV17D yellow fever vaccine.

This clonotype has just a few counts. V gene TRBV11-2 combines with J gene TRBJ1-4, with TRBD1 as a possible D gene (5 bases). This CDR3 contains 16 residues. CDR1 SGHAT and CDR2 FQNNGV come from the germline V gene. Trimming took 5 bases from V and 7 from J, leaving 20 bases between them. The CDR3 nucleotides read TGTGCCAGCAGCCTCTCGAGGGGTACGAGGGGTGAAAAACTGTTTTTT. It translates to CASSLSRGTRGEKLFF.

V usage is TRBV20-1 and J usage is TRBJ1-1; no clear D. The CDR3 contains 14 residues. V lost 6 bases and J lost 5, with 19 bases in between. From germline, CDR1 is DFQATT and CDR2 SNEGSKA (reference sequence). In DNA form, the CDR3 reads TGCAGTGCCGTTAGAGGGTCCCAAGGGACTGAAGCTTTCTTT. The encoded protein is CSAVRGSQGTEAFF.

This clonotype was observed a handful of times. The chain links TRBV6-1 to TRBJ2-3; a possible D gene is TRBD2 (5 bases). Germline-derived CDR1 and CDR2 are MNHNS and SASEGT. The CDR3 is 15 amino acids. Trimming took 6 bases from V and 1 from J, leaving 14 bases between them. CDR3 nucleotides: TGTGCCAGCAGACGCTTAACCGGGGGCACAGATACGCAGTATTTT. Translating gives CASRRLTGGTDTQYF.

The chain joins TRBV6-2 or TRBV6-3 to TRBJ2-7; the match to TRBD2 covers 9 bases. The CDR3 extends over 15 amino acids. J gave up 0 bases and V 2 bases, and 2 bases lay outside the gene matches. The V gene's germline CDR1 is MNHEY and CDR2 SVGEGT. CDR3 sequence (DNA): TGTGCCAGCAGTTACCTAGCGGGAAGCTCCTACGAGCAGTACTTC. Protein sequence: CASSYLAGSSYEQYF.

The V call is TRBV11-2, the J call TRBJ1-2, with a possible D match to TRBD1 (6 bases). This CDR3 has 16 residues. The V end was cut by 1 base, the J end by 2 bases, with 14 bases between. Germline CDR1 is SGHAT and CDR2 is FQNNGV. CDR3 region: CASSLGGTGLNYGYTF. The CDR3 DNA sequence: TGTGCCAGCAGCTTAGGGGGTACAGGGTTAAACTATGGCTACACCTTC.

The chain uses TRBV15 and TRBJ2-1; either TRBD1 or TRBD2 may fit D (5 bases each). Between the trimmed V and J ends, which lost 5 bases and 4 bases, there was a span of 12 bases. This CDR3 region has 14 residues. Germline V gene data show CDR1 as LNHNV and CDR2 as YYDKDF (reference sequence). The CDR3 spells CATSRDPTYNEQFF. CDR3 DNA: TGTGCCACCAGCCGGGACCCTACGTACAATGAGCAGTTCTTC.

J is TRBJ2-5 and V is TRBV19, with 8 bases matching TRBD1. The J segment lost 4 bases and the V segment lost 2 bases, leaving 9 bases of the junction unmatched. This CDR3 spans 16 amino acids. Germline loops: CDR1 LNHDA, CDR2 SQIVND (reference sequence). The CDR3 loop reads CASSILGQGPGETQYF. In DNA, the CDR3 is TGTGCCAGTAGTATATTAGGACAGGGACCTGGAGAGACCCAGTACTTC. Variable domain in full (rest from reference TRBV19 and TRBJ2-5): DGGITQSPKYLFRKEGQNVTLSCEQNLNHDAMYWYRQDPGQGLRLIYYSQIVNDFQKGDIAEGYSVSREKKESFPLTVTSAQKNPTAFYLCASSILGQGPGETQYFGPGTRLLVL.

Concerning this clonotype: A much larger clone sits a single nucleotide away, making a read error possible. V and J are TRBV20-1 and TRBJ2-5; D is unresolved. Germline values: CDR1 DFQATT, CDR2 SNEGSKA (reference sequence). The CDR3 is made up of 10 amino acids. The ends were cut back, 0 bases at V and 5 bases at J, with 1 base in the middle. CDR3 coding DNA: TGCAGTGCTAGAGACGAGACCCAGTACTTC. It specifies CSARDETQYF.

This clonotype was found a few times. The V and J genes are TRBV4-2 and TRBJ1-5, with unresolved D. The V gene lost 0 bases and the J gene lost 9 bases, with 12 bases spanning the gap. The germline gives CDR1 LGHNA, CDR2 YNFKEQ. The CDR3 contains 14 residues. The CDR3 coding sequence is TGTGCCAGCAGCCAAGATGGAGGGCCGCGGCCCCAGCATTTT. Amino acid sequence: CASSQDGGPRPQHF.

The CDR3 DNA sequence: TGTGCCAGCAGCTTGGGTGCGGAGACAGATACGCAGTATTTT. Translation: CASSLGAETDTQYF. This sequence joins TRBV5-4 and TRBJ2-3; D not resolved. Between the trimmed V and J ends, which lost 0 bases and 3 bases, there was a span of 8 bases. Germline values: CDR1 SGHNT, CDR2 YYREEE (reference sequence). This CDR3 is built from 14 residues.

This chain connects TRBV29-1 to TRBJ1-2, with D perhaps TRBD1 (6 bases). Germline V gives CDR1 SQVTM, CDR2 ANQGSEA. The CDR3 loop spans 14 amino acids. V shed 4 bases and J shed 4 bases, with 16 bases lying between them. The CDR3 sequence is CSVVGGQSLYGYTF. The CDR3 region has the DNA TGCAGCGTTGTCGGGGGCCAAAGCCTCTATGGCTACACCTTC. Supplemented by reference TRBV29-1 and TRBJ1-2, the full variable domain reads SAVISQKPSRDICQRGTSLTIQCQVDSQVTMMFWYRQQPGQSLTLIATANQGSEATYESGFVIDKFPISRPNLTFSTLTVSNMSPEDSSIYLCSVVGGQSLYGYTFGSGTRLTVV.

This chain connects TRBV21-1 to TRBJ2-6; the D call in the table, TRBD1, was not verified against the DNA. TRBV21-1 is termed a pseudogene. This CDR3 is 16 amino acids long. CDR3 loop: CASSSPYIPGANVLTF. DNA of the CDR3: TGTGCCAGCAGCTCCCCTTACATCCCGGGGGCCAACGTCCTGACTTTC.

J is TRBJ1-6 and V is TRBV5-1; no reliable D call. Germline CDR1 reads SGHRS; CDR2 reads YFSETQ. This CDR3 is built from 16 residues. Trimming took off 4 bases at V and 14 bases at J, with 25 bases between the two ends. The CDR3 region has the DNA TGCGCCAGCAGCCCAATGCAAGCGACCCGCGTCGCGGCCCTCCACTTT. The encoded protein is CASSPMQATRVAALHF.

About this clonotype itself: The conserved closing phenylalanine or tryptophan is absent in this CDR3, likely reflecting a read error. V is TRBV7-2 and J is TRBJ2-1; TRBD2 aligns across 7 bases. CDR1 and CDR2 (germline): SGHTA, FQGNSA. Trimming cost V 1 base and J 3 bases; bases outside gene matches: 3. The CDR3 spans 15 residues. The CDR3 region is CASSLEIAGYNEQFS. The CDR3 region has the DNA TGTGCCAGCAGCTTAGAAATAGCGGGCTACAATGAGCAGTTCTCC.

J is TRBJ2-3 and V is TRBV7-2, with 7 bases identical to TRBD2. The CDR3 length is 14 residues. Per the germline V gene, CDR1 is SGHTA and CDR2 is FQGNSA. The V and J ends lost 5 bases and 6 bases, in that order; junction bases with no gene match: 8. The CDR3 coding sequence is TGTGCCAGCAGCCCACGGGGGGTTAGGGATACGCAGTATTTT. Its translation: CASSPRGVRDTQYF. Complete variable domain (other parts from reference TRBV7-2 and TRBJ2-3): GAGVSQSPSNKVTEKGKDVELRCDPISGHTALYWYRQSLGQGLEFLIYFQGNSAPDKSGLPSDRFSAERTGGSVSTLTIQRTQQEDSAVYLCASSPRGVRDTQYFGPGTRLTVL.

The chain joins TRBV20-1 to TRBJ1-2; 9 nucleotides line up with TRBD1. Germline trimming cut 6 bases from V and 3 bases from J; bases unmatched to any gene: 5. Germline CDR1 reads DFQATT; CDR2 reads SNEGSKA (reference sequence). This CDR3 region has 13 residues. This CDR3 is CSARDRADYGYTF. The CDR3 coding sequence is TGCAGTGCAAGGGACAGGGCGGACTATGGCTACACCTTC.

This rearrangement joins TRBV5-1 to TRBJ2-3; 8 nucleotides line up with TRBD1. Losses at the gene ends were 5 bases for V and 0 bases for J; bases not matched to a gene: 17. This CDR3 has 19 amino acids. Germline CDR1 SGHRS, CDR2 YFSETQ. The CDR3 sequence is CASSSSGGAFISSTDTQYF. The CDR3 DNA follows: TGCGCCAGCAGTAGTTCAGGGGGCGCCTTCATTTCGAGCACAGATACGCAGTATTTT.

In this sample, this clonotype turned up a few times. V is TRBV4-2 and J is TRBJ2-5, with D possibly matching TRBD1 (6 bases). Germline V CDR1 and CDR2: LGHNA, YNFKEQ. The CDR3 totals 14 residues. V lost 4 bases and J 5 bases, leaving 14 bases between the germline ends. CDR3 amino acids: CASSRTAEIETQYF. The CDR3 DNA reads TGTGCCAGCAGCCGGACAGCGGAGATCGAGACCCAGTACTTC.

The rearrangement uses TRBV5-1 and TRBJ2-7; TRBD1 aligns across 8 bases. After removal of 0 bases from V and 6 bases from J, the junction contained 8 bases not matched to a gene. The CDR3 runs to 15 residues. Germline-derived CDR1 and CDR2 are SGHRS and YFSETQ. As DNA, the CDR3 is TGCGCCAGCAGCTTGGAGGGCAGGGGGCTCATCGAGCAGTACTTC. It yields the protein CASSLEGRGLIEQYF.

V gene TRBV19 combines with J gene TRBJ2-1; 14 positions agree with TRBD2. The CDR3 extends over 20 amino acids. The V and J ends lost 0 bases and 2 bases, in that order; junction bases with no gene match: 9. The V gene's germline CDR1 is LNHDA and CDR2 SQIVND (reference sequence). CDR3 residues: CASSIDPRGTSGGPYNEQFF. The DNA of the CDR3 is TGTGCCAGTAGTATAGATCCCAGAGGGACTAGCGGGGGACCCTACAATGAGCAGTTCTTC. Full variable domain (outside the CDR3, taken from reference TRBV19 and TRBJ2-1): DGGITQSPKYLFRKEGQNVTLSCEQNLNHDAMYWYRQDPGQGLRLIYYSQIVNDFQKGDIAEGYSVSREKKESFPLTVTSAQKNPTAFYLCASSIDPRGTSGGPYNEQFFGPGTRLTVL.

The chain has TRBV29-1 and TRBJ2-1, with D possibly matching TRBD2 (6 bases). The CDR3 is made up of 11 amino acids. Trimming left V 8 bases short and J 8 bases short, with 13 bases between. Germline CDR1 and CDR2: SQVTM and ANQGSEA. The CDR3 sequence is CSISSGDEQFF. CDR3 DNA: TGCAGCATATCCTCGGGGGATGAGCAGTTCTTC.

The rearrangement uses TRBV27 and TRBJ1-4; weak D call: TRBD1 (6 bases). The CDR3 has 14 amino acids. The V gene lost 3 bases and the J gene lost 7 bases, with 12 bases spanning the gap. From germline, CDR1 is MNHEY and CDR2 SMNVEV (reference sequence). CDR3 nucleotide sequence: TGTGCCAGCAGTTTTAACAGGGAGGGTGAAAAACTGTTTTTT. This encodes CASSFNREGEKLFF.

This clonotype was observed at least ten times. This chain joins TRBV12-3 or TRBV12-4 and TRBJ2-7; 9 bases agree with TRBD2. V lost 5 bases and J lost 0; bases outside the gene matches: 5. CDR3 length: 15 residues. CDR3 in amino acids: CASSPLAGSSYEQYF. CDR3 DNA: TGTGCCAGCAGTCCGCTAGCGGGGAGCTCCTACGAGCAGTACTTC.